The rows below give T cell receptor beta chains drawn from one sample of a study of metastatic and nonmetastatic thyroid tumors. Using MiXCR, TCRdb re-called clones from the PCR reads. The sample carries about 30,000 clones, roughly 25% recorded once. Material for sequencing was blood. The origin of the receptors is a female donor with papillary thyroid cancer or a benign thyroid nodule (not recorded which). Some clones in this sample may be carry-over from other donors' samples. The CDR3 runs from the conserved cysteine through the conserved F or W. Fields, in order: J gene, V gene, CDR3 protein.

TRBJ2-7	TRBV27	CATLSSYEQYF
TRBJ1-4	TRBV3-1	CASSQRDLRNEKLFF
TRBJ1-6	TRBV5-6	CASRHGQGNSPLHF
TRBJ2-1	TRBV7-2	CASSLSSAPSNQFF
TRBJ2-4	TRBV6-1	CASSEQIGKNIQYF
TRBJ1-2	TRBV27	CASSSGTGGSYYGYTF
TRBJ1-6	TRBV28	CASSLGGIGSSPLHF
TRBJ1-2	TRBV19	CASSIDLQGFRGYTF
TRBJ2-1	TRBV6-5	CASSYDRYNEQFF
TRBJ2-1	TRBV7-3	CASSLGEGNEQFF
TRBJ1-1	TRBV11-2	CASSLLGEGTEAFF
TRBJ2-1	TRBV12-3/TRBV12-4	CASGLAYNEQFF
TRBJ2-3	TRBV2	CASSEARDITDTQYF
TRBJ1-5	TRBV24-1	CATSEPGEPNQPQHF
TRBJ2-3	TRBV6-1	CASSGSISGAGTQYF
TRBJ2-7	TRBV20-1	CSARGPTTYEQYF
TRBJ2-2	TRBV6-1	CASSQGAGETGELFF
TRBJ2-7	TRBV11-3	CASSAPGLAGYEQYF
TRBJ2-1	TRBV20-1	CSAFSEVSYNEQFF
TRBJ2-7	TRBV30	CALCDYEQYF
TRBJ2-1	TRBV3-1	CASSQPEPLYNEQFF